The source of this T cell receptor delta chain is a study of gamma-delta T cells after stem cell transplantation (dated by TCRdb to 2016 to 2017). The method behind the library was RT-PCR. The sample was run on an Illumina MiSeq. Via CATT, TCRdb reprocessed the public reads, and rows with identical DNA were then joined. Within this sample are more than 1,000 delta-chain clones, with 8.5% of them counted one time only. The ten largest account for 64% of the sample. Including cysteine and phenylalanine, the CDR3 has 15 amino acids. The CDR3 DNA has 45 bases and is translated from base 1. As encoded in the germline V gene, CDR1 is GEAIGNYY while CDR2 is EKD. Compared with germline, V lacks 7 bases and J lacks 17 bases; bases without a gene match: 17. The sample holds a few counts of this clone. Its antigen remains unidentified. A far more abundant clone sits one base away, making this likely a read error. The same CDR3 is also encoded by other DNA sequences in this sample.

The receptor was derived from a human donor. It is not recorded whose cells these are; they may come from a transplant donor. What was sequenced was gamma-delta T cells. The chain is made from TRDV2 and TRDJ3, and 9 junction bases match TRDD3. The CDR3 sequence is CACDAILGDLKKMFF. The nucleotides are TGTGCCTGCGACGCTATACTGGGGGACCTAAAGAAGATGTTTTTC.